Given below is one T cell receptor (beta chain) in context. What it binds is not known. It was with random hexamers that roughly 0.5 to 1 ug RNA was reverse transcribed. Amplification of TCR beta CDR3 across 54 Vbeta and 13 Jbeta was performed with immunoSEQ multiplex PCR. TCRdb fed the immunoSEQ multiplex PCR reads into MiXCR, producing one record per CDR3 protein. The repertoire consists of approximately 230,000 distinct CDR3 sequences, with 90% to 95% occurring once and the leading ten covering approximately 0.072%. V was clipped by 6 bases and J by 4 bases; unmatched bases: 17. There are 18 residues in the CDR3. The data derive from a study of CD8 T cells in Susac syndrome. Study-level findings and limits: TCR sequencing and HLA analysis covered a relatively small number of individuals.

The sequence was collected from a human donor with multiple sclerosis. The chain couples TRBV12-3 or TRBV12-4 to TRBJ2-1; 8 nucleotides agree with TRBD1. The sample taken for sequencing was CD4+ T cells from PBMCs. CDR3 residues: CASRGPRTGRSLYNEQFF. Here the CDR3 DNA reads TGTGCCAGCAGGGGCCCCCGGACAGGGCGCTCCTTATACAATGAGCAGTTCTTC.